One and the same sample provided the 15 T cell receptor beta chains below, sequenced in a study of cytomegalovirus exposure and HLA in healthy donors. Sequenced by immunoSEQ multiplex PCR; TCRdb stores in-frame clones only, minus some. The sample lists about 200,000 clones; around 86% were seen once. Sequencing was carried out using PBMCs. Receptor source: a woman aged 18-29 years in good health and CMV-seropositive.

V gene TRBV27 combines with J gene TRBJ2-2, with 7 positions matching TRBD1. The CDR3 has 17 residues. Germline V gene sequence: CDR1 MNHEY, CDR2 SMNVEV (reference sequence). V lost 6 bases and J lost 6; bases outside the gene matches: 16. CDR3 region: CASSPIGGERSAGELFF. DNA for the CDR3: TGTGCCAGCAGCCCAATAGGGGGCGAGCGATCCGCCGGGGAGCTGTTTTTT.

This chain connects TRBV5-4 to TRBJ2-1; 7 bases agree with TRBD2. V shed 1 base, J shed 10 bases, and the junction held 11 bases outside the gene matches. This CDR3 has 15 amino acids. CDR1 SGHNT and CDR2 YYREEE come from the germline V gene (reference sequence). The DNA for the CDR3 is TGTGCCAGCAGCTTGTTCGCGGGAGCGGAAGGGGAGCAGTTCTTC. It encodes CASSLFAGAEGEQFF.

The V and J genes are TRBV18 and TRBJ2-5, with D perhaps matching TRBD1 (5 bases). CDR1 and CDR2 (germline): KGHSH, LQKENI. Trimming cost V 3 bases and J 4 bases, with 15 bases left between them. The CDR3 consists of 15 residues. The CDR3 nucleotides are TGTGCCAGCTCACCTTCTCTTACAGGTGGAGAGACCCAGTACTTC. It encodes CASSPSLTGGETQYF. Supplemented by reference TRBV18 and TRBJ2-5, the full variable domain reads NAGVMQNPRHLVRRRGQEARLRCSPMKGHSHVYWYRQLPEEGLKFMVYLQKENIIDESGMPKERFSAEFPKEGPSILRIQQVVRGDSAAYFCASSPSLTGGETQYFGPGTRLLVL.

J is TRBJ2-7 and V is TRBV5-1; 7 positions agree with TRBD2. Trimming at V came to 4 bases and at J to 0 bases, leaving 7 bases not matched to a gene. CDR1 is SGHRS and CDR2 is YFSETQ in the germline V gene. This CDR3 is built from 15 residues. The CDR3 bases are TGCGCCAGCAGCCGGGGAGCGGGGATCTCCTACGAGCAGTACTTC. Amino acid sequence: CASSRGAGISYEQYF.

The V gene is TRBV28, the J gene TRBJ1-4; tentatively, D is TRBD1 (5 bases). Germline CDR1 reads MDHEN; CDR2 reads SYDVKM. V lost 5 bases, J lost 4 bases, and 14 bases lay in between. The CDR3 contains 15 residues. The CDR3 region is CASSQGLLLNEKLFF. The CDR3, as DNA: TGTGCCAGCAGTCAGGGATTGTTACTTAATGAAAAACTGTTTTTT.

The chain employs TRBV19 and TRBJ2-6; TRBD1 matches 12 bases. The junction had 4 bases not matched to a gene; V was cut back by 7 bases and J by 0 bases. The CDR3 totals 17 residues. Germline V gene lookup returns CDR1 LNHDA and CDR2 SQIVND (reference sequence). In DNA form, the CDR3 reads TGTGCCAGTATTGGGACAGGGGGCAGCTCTGGGGCCAACGTCCTGACTTTC. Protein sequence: CASIGTGGSSGANVLTF.

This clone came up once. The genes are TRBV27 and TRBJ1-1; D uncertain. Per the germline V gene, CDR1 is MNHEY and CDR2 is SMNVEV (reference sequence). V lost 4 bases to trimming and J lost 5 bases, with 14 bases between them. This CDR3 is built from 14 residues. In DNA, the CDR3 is TGTGCCAGCAGTTCCCGGGTCAGGAGGACTGAAGCTTTCTTT. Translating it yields CASSSRVRRTEAFF.

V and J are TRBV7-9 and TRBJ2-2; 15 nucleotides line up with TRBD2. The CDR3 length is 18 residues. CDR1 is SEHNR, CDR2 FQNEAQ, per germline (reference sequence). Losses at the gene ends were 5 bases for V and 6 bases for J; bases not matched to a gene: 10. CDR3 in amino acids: CASSAGTSGRRFPGELFF. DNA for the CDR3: TGTGCCAGCAGCGCCGGGACTAGCGGGAGGAGATTCCCCGGGGAGCTGTTTTTT.

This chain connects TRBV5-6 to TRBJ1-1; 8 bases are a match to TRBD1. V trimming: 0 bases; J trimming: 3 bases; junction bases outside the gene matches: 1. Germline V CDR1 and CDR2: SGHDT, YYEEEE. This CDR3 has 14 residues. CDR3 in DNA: TGTGCCAGCAGCTTGGGGACAGGGCACACTGAAGCTTTCTTT. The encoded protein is CASSLGTGHTEAFF.

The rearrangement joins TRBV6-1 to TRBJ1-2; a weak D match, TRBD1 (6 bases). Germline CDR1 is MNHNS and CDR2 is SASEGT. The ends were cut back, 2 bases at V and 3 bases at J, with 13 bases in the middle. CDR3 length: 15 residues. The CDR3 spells CASSESGAHYYGYTF. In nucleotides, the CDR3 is TGTGCCAGCAGTGAATCAGGGGCCCACTACTATGGCTACACCTTC.

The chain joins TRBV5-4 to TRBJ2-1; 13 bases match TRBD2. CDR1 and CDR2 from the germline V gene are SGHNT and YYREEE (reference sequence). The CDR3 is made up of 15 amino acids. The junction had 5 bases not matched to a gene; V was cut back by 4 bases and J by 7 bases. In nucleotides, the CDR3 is TGTGCCAGCAGCCCCGGACTAGCGGGAGAGAATGAGCAGTTCTTC. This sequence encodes CASSPGLAGENEQFF.

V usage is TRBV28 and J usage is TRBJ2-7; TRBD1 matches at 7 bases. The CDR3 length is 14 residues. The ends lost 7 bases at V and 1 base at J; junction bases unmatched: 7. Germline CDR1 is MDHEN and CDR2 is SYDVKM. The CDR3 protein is CASTLQGESYEQYF. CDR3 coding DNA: TGTGCCAGCACCCTTCAGGGGGAGTCCTACGAGCAGTACTTC.

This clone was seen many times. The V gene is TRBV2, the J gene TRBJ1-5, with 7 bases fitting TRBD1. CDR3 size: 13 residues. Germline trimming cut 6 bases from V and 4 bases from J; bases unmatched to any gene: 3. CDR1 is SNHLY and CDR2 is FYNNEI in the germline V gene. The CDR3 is CASSMTGNQPQHF. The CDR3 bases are TGTGCCAGCAGCATGACAGGGAATCAGCCCCAGCATTTT.

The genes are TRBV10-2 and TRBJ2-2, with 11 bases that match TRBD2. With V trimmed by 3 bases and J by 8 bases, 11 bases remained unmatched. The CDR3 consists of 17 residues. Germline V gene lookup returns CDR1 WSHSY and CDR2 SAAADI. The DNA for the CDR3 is TGCGCCAGCAGTGAAGGGCTAGCGGGAGGTCCGAGTGGGGAGCTGTTTTTT. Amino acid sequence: CASSEGLAGGPSGELFF.

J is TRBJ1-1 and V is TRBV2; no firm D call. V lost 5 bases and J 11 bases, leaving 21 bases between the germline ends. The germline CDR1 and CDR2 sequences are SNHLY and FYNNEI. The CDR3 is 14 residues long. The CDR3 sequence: CASSTESVRMAAFF. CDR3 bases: TGTGCCAGCAGTACGGAGTCAGTCCGTATGGCGGCTTTCTTT. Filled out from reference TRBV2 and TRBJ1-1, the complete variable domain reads EPEVTQTPSHQVTQMGQEVILRCVPISNHLYFYWYRQILGQKVEFLVSFYNNEISEKSEIFDDQFSVERPDGSNFTLKIRSTKLEDSAMYFCASSTESVRMAAFFGQGTRLTVV.